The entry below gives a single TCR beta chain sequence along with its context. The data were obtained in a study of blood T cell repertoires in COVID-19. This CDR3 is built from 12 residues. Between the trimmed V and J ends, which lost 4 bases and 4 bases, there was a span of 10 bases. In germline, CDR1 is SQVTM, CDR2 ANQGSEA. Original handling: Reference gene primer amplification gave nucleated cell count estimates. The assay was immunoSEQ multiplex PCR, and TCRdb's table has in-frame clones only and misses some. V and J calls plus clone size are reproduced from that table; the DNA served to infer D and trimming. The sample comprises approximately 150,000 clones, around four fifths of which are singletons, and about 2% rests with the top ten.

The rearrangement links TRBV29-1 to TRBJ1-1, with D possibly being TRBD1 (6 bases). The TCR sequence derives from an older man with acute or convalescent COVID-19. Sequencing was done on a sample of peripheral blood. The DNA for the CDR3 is TGCAGCGTTGTGCAGGGGAGCACTGAAGCTTTCTTT. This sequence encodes CSVVQGSTEAFF.